This TCR beta chain originates from a study of Ad26.COV2.S vaccination and SARS-CoV-2 variants. Study-level background: Ad26.COV2.S given intramuscularly, once or twice 56 days apart. Study results and caveats: Breadth of non-spike TCRs did not differ between vaccinees and placebo recipients.

Comment on this clone: Its antigen is unidentified.

TCRdb's table, derived via immunoSEQ multiplex PCR, lists solely in-frame clones and lacks some. The sample shows hundreds of thousands of clones, 86% of them seen only once. Sample treatment: roughly 18 received Ad26.COV2.S at low or high dose, single or two shots; 5 received placebo; per-sample allocation not given. All samples were drawn on day 63, counting from the first vaccine or placebo injection. Within Boston, the person who donated was an adult of 18-55 years. Expression of Wuhan-strain SARS-CoV-2 spike came from the Ad26 vector that formed the vaccine. CDR1 KGHDR and CDR2 SFDVKD come from the germline V gene. J was trimmed by 4 bases and V by 4 bases; bases with no gene match: 5. There are 16 residues in the CDR3.

The chain couples TRBV24-1 to TRBJ2-3, with 12 bases lining up with TRBD1. This clonotype was sampled from a person between 18 and 65 years old who received the Ad26.COV2.S COVID-19 vaccine or a placebo. This specimen consisted of peripheral blood, obtained in a trial of Ad26.COV2.S vaccine versus placebo. The CDR3 nucleotides are TGTGCCACCAGTGACGCAGGGACAGGGGGCCCAGATACGCAGTATTTT. Protein: CATSDAGTGGPDTQYF.